This T cell receptor (beta chain) was identified during a study of identical twins. TCRdb ran MiXCR on the 5' RACE reads and lists one entry per CDR3 protein. This table holds 240,000 or so distinct CDR3 sequences, roughly 13% found once. V was shortened by 5 bases and J by 7 bases, with 22 bases between the two germline ends. Germline CDR1 and CDR2: SEHNR and FQNEAQ (reference sequence). The CDR3 runs 16 residues. Another study also made use of these data, one on yellow fever vaccine responses in identical twins.

The genes are TRBV7-9 and TRBJ2-3, with D possibly TRBD2 on 7 matching bases. The clonotype comes from a woman aged 18-29 years in good health. Source material: memory (CD45RO+) T cells sorted from blood. The CDR3 protein is CASSPTSGGAYYTQYF. The CDR3 DNA reads TGTGCCAGCAGCCCAACTAGTGGGGGGGCCTACTATACGCAGTATTTT.